One sample yielded the 12 T cell receptor beta chains listed below, sequenced in a study of cytomegalovirus exposure and HLA in healthy donors. PCR amplification relied on 60 Vbeta primers (plus 13 Jbeta primers). Produced via immunoSEQ multiplex PCR; TCRdb's table is partial and in-frame only. The data show roughly 86,000 clones, around four fifths seen once. Sequencing input: PBMCs. The receptors here all came from a man between 50 and 59 years old in good health and CMV-seropositive.

The V call is TRBV5-8, the J call TRBJ1-2; D may be TRBD1 (5 bases). V was cut by 0 bases and J by 3 bases, with 9 bases left in between. Per the germline V gene, CDR1 is SGHTS and CDR2 is YDEGEE. The CDR3 length is 14 residues. CDR3 sequence (DNA): TGTGCCAGCAGCTTGGGTCGGGGGGACTATGGCTACACCTTC. This codes for CASSLGRGDYGYTF.

This chain links TRBV25-1 with TRBJ1-4; D is unclear. The CDR3 totals 12 residues. Germline V gives CDR1 MGHDK, CDR2 SYGVNS. Trimming removed 3 bases at V and 10 bases at J, with 9 bases between. The DNA of the CDR3 is TGTGCCAGCAGTGAGGGAGAGCGAAAACTGTTTTTT. It yields the protein CASSEGERKLFF.

The V and J genes are TRBV5-5 and TRBJ2-7; TRBD1 matches at 7 bases. The germline V gene has CDR1 SGHKS and CDR2 YYEKEE (reference sequence). Losses at the gene ends were 4 bases for V and 1 base for J; bases not matched to a gene: 5. This CDR3 region has 14 residues. CDR3 nucleotides: TGTGCCAGCAGCATAGACAGGGATTCCTACGAGCAGTACTTC. Amino acids: CASSIDRDSYEQYF.

DNA of the CDR3: TGTGCCAGCAGTGACGGAGCCTACAATGAGCAGTTCTTC. Protein: CASSDGAYNEQFF. This chain connects TRBV6-1 to TRBJ2-1; D is ambiguous. This CDR3 region has 13 residues. The germline gives CDR1 MNHNS, CDR2 SASEGT. V was clipped by 3 bases and J by 2 bases, with 5 bases between them.

The J gene is TRBJ2-7, the V gene TRBV28, with 7 bases fitting TRBD2. The CDR3 consists of 14 residues. The V and J ends lost 6 bases and 4 bases, in that order; junction bases with no gene match: 9. Germline CDR1 is MDHEN and CDR2 is SYDVKM. CDR3: CASSPMGGDYEQYF. The CDR3 nucleotides are TGTGCCAGCAGCCCTATGGGGGGGGATTACGAGCAGTACTTC.

This clone occurred once. The CDR3 DNA sequence: TGTGCCAGCAGCCCTCGACTAGCGAGGGGGTGTGAGCAGTTCTTC. Translation: CASSPRLARGCEQFF. The chain has TRBV6-5 and TRBJ2-1; 8 nucleotides line up with TRBD2. The V gene end was trimmed by 6 bases and the J gene end by 9 bases; junction bases not matched to a gene: 13. The CDR3 extends over 15 amino acids. The germline V gene encodes CDR1 MNHEY and CDR2 SVGAGI.

With respect to this clone: One junction end disagrees with the germline gene, perhaps due to a read error. The genes are TRBV4-1 and TRBJ1-2; the match to TRBD1 covers 7 bases. This CDR3 is 15 amino acids long. Germline V gene lookup returns CDR1 MGHRA and CDR2 YSYEKL. In DNA, the CDR3 is TGCGCCAGCAGCCAAGCCCCGGGACAGCTCTATGGCTACCCCTTC. It encodes CASSQAPGQLYGYPF.

The chain joins TRBV5-1 to TRBJ1-1; D might be TRBD1 (5 bases). Germline V gives CDR1 SGHRS, CDR2 YFSETQ. CDR3 length: 12 residues. V was pared by 0 bases and J by 11 bases, with 11 bases between. CDR3 in amino acids: CASSLGGLEAFF. CDR3 coding DNA: TGCGCCAGCAGCTTGGGGGGACTAGAGGCTTTCTTT. The full variable domain, with the rest looked up from reference TRBV5-1 and TRBJ1-1, is KAGVTQTPRYLIKTRGQQVTLSCSPISGHRSVSWYQQTPGQGLQFLFEYFSETQRNKGNFPGRFSGRQFSNSRSEMNVSTLELGDSALYLCASSLGGLEAFFGQGTRLTVV.

The chain joins TRBV5-6 to TRBJ1-1, with unresolved D. Germline CDR1 SGHDT, CDR2 YYEEEE. The germline V and J ends were trimmed by 0 bases and 5 bases, with 14 bases remaining between them. The CDR3 runs to 15 residues. CDR3 residues: CASSLAVLSNTEAFF. As DNA, the CDR3 is TGTGCCAGCAGCTTGGCAGTGTTATCGAATACTGAAGCTTTCTTT. Together with reference TRBV5-6 and TRBJ1-1, the CDR3 gives the full variable domain: DAGVTQSPTHLIKTRGQQVTLRCSPKSGHDTVSWYQQALGQGPQFIFQYYEEEERQRGNFPDRFSGHQFPNYSSELNVNALLLGDSALYLCASSLAVLSNTEAFFGQGTRLTVV.

The chain couples TRBV9 to TRBJ1-3, with 10 bases identical to TRBD1. Germline-derived CDR1 and CDR2 are SGDLS and YYNGEE. V lost 3 bases to trimming and J lost 0 bases; unmatched junction nucleotides: 3. The CDR3 extends over 16 amino acids. In DNA form, the CDR3 reads TGTGCCAGCAGCGGACAGGGGGCTGGCTCTGGAAACACCATATATTTT. It is translated as CASSGQGAGSGNTIYF.

Comments on this clone: The identical CDR3 is also encoded by other nucleotide sequences in the sample. The V gene is TRBV19, the J gene TRBJ2-7, with 11 bases that match TRBD2. In germline, CDR1 is LNHDA, CDR2 SQIVND (reference sequence). After removal of 5 bases from V and 1 base from J, the junction contained 1 base not matched to a gene. This CDR3 region has 14 residues. DNA of the CDR3: TGTGCCAGTAGTCCTAGCGGGGGGTCCTACGAGCAGTACTTC. It codes for CASSPSGGSYEQYF.

This chain connects TRBV9 to TRBJ2-6, with 7 nucleotides matching TRBD1. CDR3 length: 17 residues. The germline CDR1 and CDR2 sequences are SGDLS and YYNGEE. V shed 3 bases and J 0 bases; nucleotides not matched to a gene: 6. Here the CDR3 DNA reads TGTGCCAGCAGCGCCGACAGGGCTATCTCTGGGGCCAACGTCCTGACTTTC. It is translated as CASSADRAISGANVLTF. Full variable domain (missing parts from reference TRBV9 and TRBJ2-6): DSGVTQTPKHLITATGQRVTLRCSPRSGDLSVYWYQQSLDQGLQFLIQYYNGEERAKGNILERFSAQQFPDLHSELNLSSLELGDSALYFCASSADRAISGANVLTFGAGSRLTVL.